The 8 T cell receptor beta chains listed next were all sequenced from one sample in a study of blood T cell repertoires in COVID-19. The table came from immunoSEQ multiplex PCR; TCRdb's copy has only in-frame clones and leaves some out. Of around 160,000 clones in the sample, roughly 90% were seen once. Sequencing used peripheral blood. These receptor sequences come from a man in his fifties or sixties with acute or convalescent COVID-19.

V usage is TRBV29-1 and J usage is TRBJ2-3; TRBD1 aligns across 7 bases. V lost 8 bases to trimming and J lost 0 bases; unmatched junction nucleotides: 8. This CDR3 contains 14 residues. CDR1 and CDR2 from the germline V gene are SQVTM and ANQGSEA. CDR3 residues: CSLETGDSTDTQYF. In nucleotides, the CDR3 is TGCAGCTTAGAAACAGGGGACAGCACAGATACGCAGTATTTT.

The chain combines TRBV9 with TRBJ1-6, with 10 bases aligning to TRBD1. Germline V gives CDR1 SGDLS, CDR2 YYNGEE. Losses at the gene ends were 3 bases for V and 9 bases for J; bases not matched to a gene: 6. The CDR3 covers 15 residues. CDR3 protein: CASSGGQGLGSPLHF. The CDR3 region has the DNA TGTGCCAGCAGCGGGGGACAGGGGTTGGGTTCACCCCTCCACTTT.

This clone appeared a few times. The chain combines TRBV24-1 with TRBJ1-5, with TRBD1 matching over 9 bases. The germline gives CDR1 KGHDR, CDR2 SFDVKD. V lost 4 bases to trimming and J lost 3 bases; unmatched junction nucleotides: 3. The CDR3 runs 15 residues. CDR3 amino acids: CATSEGTGLNQPQHF. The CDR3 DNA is TGTGCCACCAGTGAAGGGACAGGGCTCAATCAGCCCCAGCATTTT.

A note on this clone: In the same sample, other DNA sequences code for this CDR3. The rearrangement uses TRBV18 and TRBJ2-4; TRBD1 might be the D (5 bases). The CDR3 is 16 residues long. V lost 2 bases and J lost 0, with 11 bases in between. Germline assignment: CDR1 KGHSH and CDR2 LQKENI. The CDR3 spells CASSPVQGIAKNIQYF. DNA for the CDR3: TGTGCCAGCTCACCAGTTCAGGGAATAGCCAAAAACATTCAGTACTTC.

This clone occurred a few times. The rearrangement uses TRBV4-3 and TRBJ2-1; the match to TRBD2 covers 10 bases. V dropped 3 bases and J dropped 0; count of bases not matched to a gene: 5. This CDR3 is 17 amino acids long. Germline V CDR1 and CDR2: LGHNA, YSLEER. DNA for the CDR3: TGCGCCAGCAGCCAGGACATAGCGGGGGGCTCCTACAATGAGCAGTTCTTC. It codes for CASSQDIAGGSYNEQFF.

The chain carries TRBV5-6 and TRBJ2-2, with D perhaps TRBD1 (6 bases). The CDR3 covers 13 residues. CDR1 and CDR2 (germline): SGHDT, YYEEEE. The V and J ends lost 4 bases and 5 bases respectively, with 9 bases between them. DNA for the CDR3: TGTGCCAGCAGCCCAGGGGTAACCGGGGAGCTGTTTTTT. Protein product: CASSPGVTGELFF.

The CDR3 nucleotides are TGTGCCAGCAGCTTGGCTCCAGTCCATAACTATGGCTACACCTTC. The encoded protein is CASSLAPVHNYGYTF. This chain connects TRBV5-6 to TRBJ1-2; D not resolved. Germline CDR1 SGHDT, CDR2 YYEEEE. The CDR3 consists of 15 residues. Between the trimmed V and J ends, which lost 0 bases and 1 base, there was a span of 10 bases.

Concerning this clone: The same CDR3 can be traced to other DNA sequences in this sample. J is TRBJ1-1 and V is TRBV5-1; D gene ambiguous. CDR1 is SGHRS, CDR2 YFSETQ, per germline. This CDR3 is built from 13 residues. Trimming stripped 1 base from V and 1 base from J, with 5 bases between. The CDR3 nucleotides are TGCGCCAGCAGCTTGACGGGGAACACTGAAGCTTTCTTT. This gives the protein CASSLTGNTEAFF.